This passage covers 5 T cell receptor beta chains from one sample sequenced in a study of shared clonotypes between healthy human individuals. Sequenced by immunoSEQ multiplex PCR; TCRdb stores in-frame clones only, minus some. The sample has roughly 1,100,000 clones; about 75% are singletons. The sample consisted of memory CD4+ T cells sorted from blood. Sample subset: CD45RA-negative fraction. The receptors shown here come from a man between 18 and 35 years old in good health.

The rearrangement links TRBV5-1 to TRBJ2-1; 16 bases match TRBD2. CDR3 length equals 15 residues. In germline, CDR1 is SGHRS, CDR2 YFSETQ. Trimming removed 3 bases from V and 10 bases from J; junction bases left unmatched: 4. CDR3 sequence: CASSSGTSGRAEQFF. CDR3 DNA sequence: TGCGCCAGCAGCTCCGGGACTAGCGGGAGGGCGGAGCAGTTCTTC.

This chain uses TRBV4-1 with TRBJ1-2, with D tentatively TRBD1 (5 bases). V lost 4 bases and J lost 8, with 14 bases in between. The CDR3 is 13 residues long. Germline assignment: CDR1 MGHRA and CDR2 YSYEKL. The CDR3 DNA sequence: TGCGCCAGCAGCCCCGGGGCCCTCAGCGGCTACACCTTC. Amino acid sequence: CASSPGALSGYTF.

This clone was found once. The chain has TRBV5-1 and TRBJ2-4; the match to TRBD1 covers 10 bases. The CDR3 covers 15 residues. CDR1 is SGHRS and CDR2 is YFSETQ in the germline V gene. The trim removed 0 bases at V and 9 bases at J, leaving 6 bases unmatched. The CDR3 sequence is CASSLDPGQGSIQYF. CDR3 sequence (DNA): TGCGCCAGCAGCTTGGATCCGGGACAGGGGAGCATTCAGTACTTC.

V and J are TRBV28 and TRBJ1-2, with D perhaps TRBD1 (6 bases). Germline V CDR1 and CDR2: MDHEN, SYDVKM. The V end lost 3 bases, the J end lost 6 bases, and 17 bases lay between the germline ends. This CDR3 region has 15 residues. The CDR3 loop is CASSFPIQGRDGYTF. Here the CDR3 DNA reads TGTGCCAGCAGTTTCCCAATCCAGGGGAGGGATGGCTACACCTTC.

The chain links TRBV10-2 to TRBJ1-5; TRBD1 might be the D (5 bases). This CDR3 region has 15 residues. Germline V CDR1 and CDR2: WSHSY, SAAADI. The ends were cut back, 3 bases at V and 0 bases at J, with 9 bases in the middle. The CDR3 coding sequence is TGCGCCAGCAGTGAAGAGGGACTTAGCAATCAGCCCCAGCATTTT. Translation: CASSEEGLSNQPQHF.